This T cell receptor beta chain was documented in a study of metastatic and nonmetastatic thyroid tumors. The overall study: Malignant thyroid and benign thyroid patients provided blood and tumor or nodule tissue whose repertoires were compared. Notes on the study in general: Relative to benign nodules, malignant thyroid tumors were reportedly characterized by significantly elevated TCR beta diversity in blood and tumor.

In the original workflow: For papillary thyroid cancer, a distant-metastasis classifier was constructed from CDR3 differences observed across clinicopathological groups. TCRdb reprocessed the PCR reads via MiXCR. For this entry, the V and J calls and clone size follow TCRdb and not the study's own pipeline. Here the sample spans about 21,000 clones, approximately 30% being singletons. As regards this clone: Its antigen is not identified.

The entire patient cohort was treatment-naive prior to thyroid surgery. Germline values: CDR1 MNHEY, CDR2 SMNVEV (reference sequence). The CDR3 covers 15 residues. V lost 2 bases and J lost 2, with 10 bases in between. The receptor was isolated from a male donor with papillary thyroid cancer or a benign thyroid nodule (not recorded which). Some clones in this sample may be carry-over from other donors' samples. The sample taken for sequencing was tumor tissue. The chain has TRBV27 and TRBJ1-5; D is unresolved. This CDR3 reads CASSLLAGGNQPQHF. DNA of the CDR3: TGTGCCAGCAGTTTACTCGCCGGGGGCAATCAGCCCCAGCATTTT.